Listed below are T cell receptor beta chains from one sample, sequenced in a study of blood T cell repertoires in COVID-19. The table came from immunoSEQ multiplex PCR; TCRdb's copy has only in-frame clones and leaves some out. This table has some 200,000 clones, roughly 82% appearing once. Material for sequencing was PBMCs or T cells enriched from blood (not recorded which). The source of these receptors is a man in his forties who had recovered from COVID-19. Both conserved end residues are part of each CDR3. The order of the fields is V gene, CDR3 protein.

V gene: TRBV7-8; CDR3 protein: CASNFYRFSSYNEQFF
V gene: TRBV4-2; CDR3 protein: CASSQATGGPNEKLFF
V gene: TRBV7-9; CDR3 protein: CASARDRNEQYF
V gene: TRBV28; CDR3 protein: CASHTQGTSSYEQYF
V gene: TRBV10-1; CDR3 protein: CASSESPGTGTEAFF
V gene: TRBV5-1; CDR3 protein: CASSSGQEPAPLHF
V gene: TRBV5-6; CDR3 protein: CASSFGTGPYEQYF
V gene: TRBV5-8; CDR3 protein: CASSSEGVSTDTQYF
V gene: TRBV7-9; CDR3 protein: CASSEGLEKLFF
V gene: TRBV7-3; CDR3 protein: CASSLGAFGYTF
V gene: TRBV23-1; CDR3 protein: CASSRRLFF
V gene: TRBV9; CDR3 protein: CASSVGGASGNTIYF
V gene: TRBV5-6; CDR3 protein: CASTSGDTQYF
V gene: TRBV18; CDR3 protein: CASSPYGQDLWDEQYF
V gene: TRBV4-3; CDR3 protein: CASSQERTGVGNTIYF
V gene: TRBV27; CDR3 protein: CASSMTGGPDYTF
V gene: TRBV28; CDR3 protein: CASSSGDMQETQYF
V gene: TRBV9; CDR3 protein: CASSVGSANTGELFF
V gene: TRBV24-1; CDR3 protein: CATSDPYSPSRSYNEQFF
V gene: TRBV5-5; CDR3 protein: CASSLTESPLHF
V gene: TRBV11-3; CDR3 protein: CASSSHPWQGGDTGELFF
V gene: TRBV12-3/TRBV12-4; CDR3 protein: CASSGLSYEQYF
V gene: TRBV19; CDR3 protein: CASSTQGNQPQHF
V gene: TRBV6-4; CDR3 protein: CAPLRDKGKDSNQPQHF
V gene: TRBV11-2; CDR3 protein: CASSRGTGGHNEQFF
V gene: TRBV7-9; CDR3 protein: CASSLERGGSPLHF
V gene: TRBV7-3; CDR3 protein: CASSLVGNEQFF
V gene: TRBV29-1; CDR3 protein: CSVVQGGREQFF
V gene: TRBV28; CDR3 protein: CASSLFKGDSNQPQHF